These T cell receptor beta chains were read from a single sample in a study of Ad26.COV2.S vaccination and SARS-CoV-2 variants. Some clones are missing from TCRdb's copy, which holds only in-frame ones; the method was immunoSEQ multiplex PCR. This table holds a few hundred thousand clones, over 75% found once. The sample was peripheral blood, taken in a trial of Ad26.COV2.S vaccine versus placebo. The receptor source for this set is a person between 18 and 65 years old who received the Ad26.COV2.S COVID-19 vaccine or a placebo. Each CDR3 is given with its conserved first and last residue. Each record gives: J gene, D gene, clone size, V gene, CDR3 DNA, CDR3 protein. The D gene is left open where the match is weak. Clone size is not always given. Where it is, it says once, few, many or a class for expanded clones.

TRBJ2-3 | TRBD2 | - | TRBV6-1 | TGTGCCAGCAGTGCTCGGACTAGCGGGGGATCTCTTGATACGCAGTATTTT | CASSARTSGGSLDTQYF
TRBJ2-7 | - | - | TRBV7-3 | TGTGCCAGCAGCTTAACAGGGACAACCCACGAGCAGTACTTC | CASSLTGTTHEQYF
TRBJ2-2 | TRBD1 | few | TRBV5-6 | TGTGCCAGCAGCTCGGGACAGGGGCTTTCCAACACCGGGGAGCTGTTTTTT | CASSSGQGLSNTGELFF
TRBJ2-3 | - | once | TRBV5-1 | TGCGCCAGCAGCTTGGACGGGACAGATACGCAGTATTTT | CASSLDGTDTQYF
TRBJ1-5 | - | - | TRBV2 | TGTGCCAGCAGTGTAACCAATCAGCCCCAGCATTTT | CASSVTNQPQHF
TRBJ1-2 | - | - | TRBV9 | TGTGCCAGCAGGACCGGGACTCATATGGGAGGCTACACCTTC | CASRTGTHMGGYTF
TRBJ1-1 | - | once | TRBV3-1/TRBV3-2 | TGTGCCAGCAGCCAAGGAGGAAACACTGAAGCTTTCTTT | CASSQGGNTEAFF
TRBJ1-2 | - | - | TRBV29-1 | TGCAGCGTTGATACAAACGCGGCACTAGGACCCTATGGCTACACCTTC | CSVDTNAALGPYGYTF
TRBJ2-7 | - | - | TRBV7-9 | TGTGCCAGCAGCTTTGGTACCCCCCCCTACGAGCAGTACTTC | CASSFGTPPYEQYF
TRBJ1-4 | - | - | TRBV6-6 | TGTGCCAGCAGCCACGCGACCTCTTCGGGTTTGTCCCCCGTGGGTGAAAAACTGTTTTTT | CASSHATSSGLSPVGEKLFF
TRBJ2-7 | - | - | TRBV19 | TGTGCCAGTAGTATAGGGTGGGGATCCGAGCAGTACTTC | CASSIGWGSEQYF